The text below deals with one TCR beta chain. Semi-nested PCR with Nested Universal Primer A followed constant-region reverse priming of full-length variable regions. A single record per CDR3 protein comes from TCRdb applying MiXCR to the 5' RACE reads. Of more than 6,500 distinct CDR3 sequences listed, about 40% are singletons. The clonotype originates from a female donor with breast cancer. The specimen was tumor-infiltrating memory CD4+ T cells sorted from the breast tumor. Documented subset: memory CD4+ T cells, CD4+CD45RO+CD25-.

The CDR3 sequence: CAWSVKEGYGYTF. The CDR3 region has the DNA TGTGCCTGGAGTGTTAAAGAGGGTTATGGCTACACCTTC. This rearrangement joins TRBV30 to TRBJ1-2; D gene uncertain. In germline, CDR1 is GTSNPN, CDR2 SVGIG (reference sequence). The CDR3 runs to 13 residues. V lost 0 bases and J lost 5, with 10 bases in between.